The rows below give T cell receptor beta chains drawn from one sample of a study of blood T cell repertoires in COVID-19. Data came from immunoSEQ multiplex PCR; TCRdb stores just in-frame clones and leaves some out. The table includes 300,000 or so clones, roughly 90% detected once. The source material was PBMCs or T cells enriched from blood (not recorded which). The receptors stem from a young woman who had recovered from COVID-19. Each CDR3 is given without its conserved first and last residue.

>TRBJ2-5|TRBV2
ASSEGLAGETQY
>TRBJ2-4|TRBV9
ASSGAEQY
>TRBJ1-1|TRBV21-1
ASSKLAGGVNTEAF
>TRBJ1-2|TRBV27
ASSFLRDRDGYT
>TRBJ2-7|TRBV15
ATSSGLKHYEQY
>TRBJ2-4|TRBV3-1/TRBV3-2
ASSQYNGGANIQY
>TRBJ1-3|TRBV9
ASSVDASRGNTIY
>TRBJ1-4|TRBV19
ASIAGQGAPGEKLF
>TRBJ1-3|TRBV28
ASSLPGHPETRNTIY
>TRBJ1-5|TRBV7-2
ASSSQGAGQPQH
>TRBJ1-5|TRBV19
ASSIEGSQPQH
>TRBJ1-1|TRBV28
ASSPPTEAF
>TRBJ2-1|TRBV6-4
ASSDTPGTGDEQF
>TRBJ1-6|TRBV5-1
ASRSAPENSPLH
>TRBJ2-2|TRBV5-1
ASSPDRGTNTGELF
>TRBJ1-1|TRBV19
ASRDRGTEAF
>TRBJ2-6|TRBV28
ASNQQGASSGANVLT
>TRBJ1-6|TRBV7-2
ASSTQTGRYNSPLH
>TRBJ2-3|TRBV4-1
ASSQATSGNTDTQY
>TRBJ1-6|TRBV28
ASSGGTGVNSPLH
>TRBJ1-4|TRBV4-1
ASSQGASTNEKLF
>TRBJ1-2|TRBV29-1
SVQKYTGGDGYT
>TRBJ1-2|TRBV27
ASRKLGTGGNYGYT
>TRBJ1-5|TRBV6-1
ASSETGIKPQH
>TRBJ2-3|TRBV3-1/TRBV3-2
ASSQAGLAGVGDTQY
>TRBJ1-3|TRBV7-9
ASSSSLGNTIY
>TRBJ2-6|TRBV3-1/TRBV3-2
ASSRGISGANVLT
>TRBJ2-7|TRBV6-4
ASIRLYAYEQY
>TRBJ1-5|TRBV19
ASTPGGGQPQH
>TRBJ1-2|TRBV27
ASSSSRDRGRNT
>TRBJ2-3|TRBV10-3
ASRGLAGIDTQY
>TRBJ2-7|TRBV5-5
ASSPNGLGGYEQY
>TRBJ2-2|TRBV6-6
ASRKESGELF
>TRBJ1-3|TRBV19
ASSLRTGGLGNTIY
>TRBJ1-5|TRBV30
AWGMGGSNQPQH
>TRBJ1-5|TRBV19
ATKIYGQAYQPQH
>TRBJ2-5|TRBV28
ASSIRETGKETQY
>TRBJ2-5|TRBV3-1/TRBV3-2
ASSRDYQETQY
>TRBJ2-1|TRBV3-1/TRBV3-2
ASSRAGGSYNEQF
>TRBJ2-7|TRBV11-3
ASSLLLPDPSSYEQY
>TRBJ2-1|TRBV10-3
AISSEGNEQF
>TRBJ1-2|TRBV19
ASTSLPNYGYT
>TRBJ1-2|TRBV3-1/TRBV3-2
ASSQPRSPRWGPNYGYT
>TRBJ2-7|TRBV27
ASSLTASYEQY
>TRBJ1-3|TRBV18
ASSPQGAGIGNTIY
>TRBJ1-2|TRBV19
ATDPGQGQSGYT
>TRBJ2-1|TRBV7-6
ASSPRLEISKNEQF
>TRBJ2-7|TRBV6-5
ASRQGQLYEQY
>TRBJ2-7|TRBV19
ASSLAGNYEQY
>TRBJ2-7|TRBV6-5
ASRQTHRGQYEQY
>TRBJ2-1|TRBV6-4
ASSDGHYNEQF
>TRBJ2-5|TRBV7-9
ASSYPRGRMVETQY
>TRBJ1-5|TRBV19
ASSIRGQSVLSSNQPQH